The 30 T cell receptor beta chains listed next were all sequenced from one sample in a study of blood T cell repertoires in COVID-19. Assay used: immunoSEQ multiplex PCR; TCRdb lists only in-frame clones, some missing. The profile shows some 150,000 clones, 70% to 90% of them singletons. The sample comprised peripheral blood. These receptors came from a woman in her seventies with acute or convalescent COVID-19.

The chain has TRBV30 and TRBJ2-3; tentative D call: TRBD1 (6 bases). V dropped 2 bases and J dropped 4 bases, with 16 bases sitting between them. This CDR3 comprises 15 residues. Germline V gives CDR1 GTSNPN, CDR2 SVGIG (reference sequence). CDR3 loop: CAWSQNMGAADTQYF. The CDR3 nucleotides are TGTGCCTGGAGTCAAAATATGGGGGCTGCAGATACGCAGTATTTT.

The chain recombines TRBV7-2 with TRBJ2-5; maybe TRBD2 (6 bases). CDR1 and CDR2 (germline): SGHTA, FQGNSA. V was clipped by 5 bases and J by 2 bases, with 9 bases between them. This CDR3 has 13 residues. The CDR3 DNA reads TGTGCCAGCAGCGGGGGGTTTCAAGAGACCCAGTACTTC. Translating it yields CASSGGFQETQYF.

The chain has TRBV5-1 and TRBJ1-5, with D perhaps matching TRBD1 (6 bases). This CDR3 contains 15 residues. In germline, CDR1 is SGHRS, CDR2 YFSETQ. Trimming left V 4 bases short and J 4 bases short, with 15 bases between. The CDR3 DNA is TGCGCCAGCAGCCCGACAACAGACAGGAATCAGCCCCAGCATTTT. Translated, it gives CASSPTTDRNQPQHF.

The CDR3 is CASSLSASGGVTTGELFF. For the CDR3, the DNA is TGTGCCAGCAGTTTATCGGCTAGCGGGGGGGTGACCACCGGGGAGCTGTTTTTT. This sequence joins TRBV27 and TRBJ2-2; 12 nucleotides agree with TRBD2. The CDR3 consists of 18 residues. The J segment lost 4 bases and the V segment lost 0 bases, leaving 6 bases of the junction unmatched. Germline V CDR1 and CDR2: MNHEY, SMNVEV (reference sequence).

About this clone: The junction departs from germline at one end; a sequencing error may be responsible. The chain employs TRBV2 and TRBJ1-2; 7 bases match TRBD1. Germline V gives CDR1 SNHLY, CDR2 FYNNEI. The length of the CDR3 is 10 residues. The CDR3 nucleotides are TGTGCCAGCGGGCACAGGGGCCGGCCCTTC. It codes for CASGHRGRPF.

This clone was recorded only once. The rearrangement joins TRBV18 to TRBJ2-1, with 9 bases matching TRBD1. CDR3 length equals 15 residues. Germline loops: CDR1 KGHSH, CDR2 LQKENI. Trimming removed 3 bases from V and 4 bases from J; junction bases left unmatched: 4. CDR3 protein: CASSPPGQGYNEQFF. CDR3 sequence (DNA): TGTGCCAGCTCACCTCCGGGACAGGGATACAATGAGCAGTTCTTC.

V is TRBV18 and J is TRBJ1-6; TRBD1 matches 7 bases. The CDR3 extends over 13 amino acids. Germline loops: CDR1 KGHSH, CDR2 LQKENI. V was clipped by 7 bases and J by 9 bases; unmatched bases: 6. CDR3 in amino acids: CASFDRDGSPLHF. The DNA of the CDR3 is TGTGCCAGCTTCGACAGGGACGGTTCACCCCTCCACTTT.

The V gene is TRBV15, the J gene TRBJ1-1, with 7 bases matching TRBD1. The CDR3 contains 17 residues. Unmatched junction bases numbered 8, after V lost 0 bases and J lost 1 base. Germline V lookup: CDR1 LNHNV, CDR2 YYDKDF (reference sequence). This chain's CDR3 is CATSRDPSNRGNTEAFF. CDR3 sequence (DNA): TGTGCCACCAGCAGAGATCCCAGTAACAGGGGGAACACTGAAGCTTTCTTT. Full variable domain (outside the CDR3, taken from reference TRBV15 and TRBJ1-1): DAMVIQNPRYQVTQFGKPVTLSCSQTLNHNVMYWYQQKSSQAPKLLFHYYDKDFNNEADTPDNFQSRRPNTSFCFLDIRSPGLGDTAMYLCATSRDPSNRGNTEAFFGQGTRLTVV.

The chain combines TRBV6-6 with TRBJ1-2; D is uncertain. The V end lost 5 bases, the J end lost 1 base, and 11 bases lay between the germline ends. Germline CDR1 is MNHNY and CDR2 is SVGAGI (reference sequence). The CDR3 has 14 residues. For the CDR3, the DNA is TGTGCCAGCAGTCCTCCGCCGGGTAACTATGGCTACACCTTC. Translating gives CASSPPPGNYGYTF.

Here the CDR3 reads CASSQEGLAGGSAPDTQYF. CDR3 in DNA: TGTGCCAGCAGCCAAGAGGGTCTAGCGGGCGGATCCGCGCCAGATACGCAGTATTTT. The chain recombines TRBV14 with TRBJ2-3; 8 bases are shared with TRBD2. The junction had 15 bases not matched to a gene; V was cut back by 0 bases and J by 4 bases. This CDR3 comprises 19 residues. Germline V lookup: CDR1 SGHDN, CDR2 FVKESK.

V gene TRBV5-1 combines with J gene TRBJ2-2, with D perhaps TRBD2 (5 bases). CDR3 length equals 14 residues. Trimming left V 7 bases short and J 1 base short, with 11 bases between. CDR1 and CDR2 (germline): SGHRS, YFSETQ. Here the CDR3 DNA reads TGCGCCAGCCGAATAGGACTGAACACCGGGGAGCTGTTTTTT. Its translation: CASRIGLNTGELFF.

The chain uses TRBV4-2 and TRBJ2-7; TRBD2 matches 11 bases. The junction had 1 base not matched to a gene; V was cut back by 1 base and J by 2 bases. The CDR3 extends over 15 amino acids. In germline, CDR1 is LGHNA, CDR2 YNFKEQ. For the CDR3, the DNA is TGTGCCAGCAGCCAAGTGACTAGCGGGGCCTACGAGCAGTACTTC. Residues: CASSQVTSGAYEQYF.

The chain is built from TRBV6-2 or TRBV6-3 and TRBJ2-5; tentatively, D is TRBD1 (6 bases). The V and J ends lost 4 bases and 4 bases respectively, with 10 bases between them. Per the germline V gene, CDR1 is MNHEY and CDR2 is SVGEGT. The CDR3 has 13 residues. CDR3 amino acids: CASSFTGRETQYF. The CDR3 region has the DNA TGTGCCAGCAGTTTCACAGGGCGAGAGACCCAGTACTTC.

Regarding this clone: This specimen includes other DNA sequences encoding the same CDR3. This chain's CDR3 is CASSLRTGPMNTEAFF. The CDR3 bases are TGTGCCAGTAGTTTGAGGACAGGGCCTATGAACACTGAAGCTTTCTTT. This sequence joins TRBV19 and TRBJ1-1; 8 bases agree with TRBD1. The CDR3 is 16 amino acids. CDR1 and CDR2 (germline): LNHDA, SQIVND (reference sequence). Trimming at V came to 5 bases and at J to 0 bases, leaving 8 bases not matched to a gene.

The chain recombines TRBV27 with TRBJ2-3; 8 bases agree with TRBD2. The CDR3 totals 13 residues. Germline trimming cut 5 bases from V and 7 bases from J; bases unmatched to any gene: 5. Germline assignment: CDR1 MNHEY and CDR2 SMNVEV (reference sequence). This chain's CDR3 is CASSPGGGYTQYF. DNA for the CDR3: TGTGCCAGCAGTCCGGGGGGGGGATATACGCAGTATTTT.

The chain carries TRBV30 and TRBJ1-1; no firm D call. With 3 bases removed from V and 3 bases from J, the gap between germline ends came to 14 bases. Germline V gene data show CDR1 as GTSNPN and CDR2 as SVGIG (reference sequence). The CDR3 is 14 amino acids. CDR3 nucleotide sequence: TGTGCCTGGAGCCAATCCGGTAGATACACTGAAGCTTTCTTT. Its translation is CAWSQSGRYTEAFF. Drawing the rest from reference TRBV30 and TRBJ1-1, the complete variable domain is SQTIHQWPATLVQPVGSPLSLECTVEGTSNPNLYWYRQAAGRGLQLLFYSVGIGQISSEVPQNLSASRPQDRQFILSSKKLLLSDSGFYLCAWSQSGRYTEAFFGQGTRLTVV.

V gene TRBV30 combines with J gene TRBJ1-6; D gene uncertain. V was clipped by 2 bases and J by 4 bases, with 6 bases between them. The germline V gene encodes CDR1 GTSNPN and CDR2 SVGIG (reference sequence). The CDR3 is made up of 13 amino acids. DNA of the CDR3: TGTGCCTGGAGTACGGTGTATAATTCACCCCTCCACTTT. This codes for CAWSTVYNSPLHF.

The count of this clone is one. CDR3 residues: CASSIGQYNQPQHF. CDR3 DNA sequence: TGTGCCAGCAGTATCGGACAGTACAATCAGCCCCAGCATTTT. The V and J genes are TRBV2 and TRBJ1-5, with D possibly being TRBD1 (6 bases). CDR3 length: 14 residues. In germline, CDR1 is SNHLY, CDR2 FYNNEI. V shed 5 bases and J shed 3 bases, with 11 bases lying between them.

The chain carries TRBV19 and TRBJ1-3, with 7 bases identical to TRBD1. The CDR3 is 16 residues long. Losses at the gene ends were 6 bases for V and 0 bases for J; bases not matched to a gene: 8. The germline V gene has CDR1 LNHDA and CDR2 SQIVND (reference sequence). The CDR3 reads CASRWGTASSGNTIYF. CDR3 bases: TGTGCCAGTAGATGGGGGACAGCAAGCTCTGGAAACACCATATATTTT. Together with reference TRBV19 and TRBJ1-3, the CDR3 gives the full variable domain: DGGITQSPKYLFRKEGQNVTLSCEQNLNHDAMYWYRQDPGQGLRLIYYSQIVNDFQKGDIAEGYSVSREKKESFPLTVTSAQKNPTAFYLCASRWGTASSGNTIYFGEGSWLTVV.

The CDR3 nucleotides read TGTGCCAGTAGTATGTCAGGTCAGTTCTACAATGAGCAGTTCTTC. It codes for CASSMSGQFYNEQFF. The chain carries TRBV19 and TRBJ2-1; D is undetermined. In germline, CDR1 is LNHDA, CDR2 SQIVND (reference sequence). The germline V and J ends were trimmed by 3 bases and 3 bases, with 12 bases remaining between them. The CDR3 contains 15 residues.

This chain uses TRBV10-1 with TRBJ2-2, with TRBD2 matching 9 bases. The V segment lost 3 bases and the J segment 0 bases; nucleotides outside the gene matches: 2. Germline V lookup: CDR1 WNHNN, CDR2 SYGVQD (reference sequence). This CDR3 spans 16 amino acids. The CDR3 sequence is CASSDLAGSNTGELFF. CDR3 coding DNA: TGCGCCAGCAGTGACCTAGCGGGGTCGAACACCGGGGAGCTGTTTTTT.

This clone occurred once. The chain joins TRBV9 to TRBJ1-1; a possible D gene is TRBD1 (6 bases). Looked up from germline, CDR1 is SGDLS and CDR2 is YYNGEE. This CDR3 spans 16 amino acids. With 1 base removed from V and 6 bases from J, the gap between germline ends came to 19 bases. In DNA form, the CDR3 reads TGTGCCAGCAGCGTACCTGGGACAATTCCTGTTCCTGAAGCTTTCTTT. It encodes CASSVPGTIPVPEAFF.

The V and J genes are TRBV15 and TRBJ1-5, with a possible D match to TRBD1 (5 bases). CDR3 length equals 15 residues. Germline loops: CDR1 LNHNV, CDR2 YYDKDF (reference sequence). Trimming took 2 bases from V and 3 from J, leaving 11 bases between them. In nucleotides, the CDR3 is TGTGCCACCAGCAGATATACAGGTTCCAATCAGCCCCAGCATTTT. The encoded protein is CATSRYTGSNQPQHF.

For the CDR3, the DNA is TGTGCCAGTAGTCCCTGGACACAGGGCGGCTCTGGAAACACCATATATTTT. Translation gives CASSPWTQGGSGNTIYF. This chain connects TRBV19 to TRBJ1-3; D is perhaps TRBD1 (6 bases). The CDR3 runs 17 residues. Germline assignment: CDR1 LNHDA and CDR2 SQIVND (reference sequence). V lost 5 bases, J lost 0 bases, and 17 bases lay in between.

The chain combines TRBV19 with TRBJ1-2; no firm D call. The germline CDR1 and CDR2 sequences are LNHDA and SQIVND (reference sequence). The CDR3 covers 15 residues. V lost 3 bases and J 4 bases, leaving 15 bases between the germline ends. The CDR3 spells CASSIGQVFPYGYTF. CDR3 nucleotide sequence: TGTGCCAGTAGTATTGGGCAGGTCTTTCCCTATGGCTACACCTTC.

The V and J genes are TRBV6-6 and TRBJ1-1; maybe TRBD1 (5 bases). The CDR3 length is 16 residues. Germline loops: CDR1 MNHNY, CDR2 SVGAGI (reference sequence). Trimming took off 2 bases at V and 5 bases at J, with 18 bases between the two ends. The CDR3 spells CASSYTGRQGKTEAFF. CDR3 nucleotides: TGTGCCAGCAGTTACACAGGTCGGCAGGGAAAAACTGAAGCTTTCTTT.

This clone was seen once. The V gene is TRBV6-5, the J gene TRBJ2-7; 8 nucleotides line up with TRBD1. This CDR3 region has 15 residues. After removal of 10 bases from V and 5 bases from J, the junction contained 16 bases not matched to a gene. CDR1 and CDR2 (germline): MNHEY, SVGAGI. The CDR3 bases are TGTGCCACCACGTATAGACAGGGGCTGCCGAACGAGCAGTACGTC. Its translation: CATTYRQGLPNEQYV.

V is TRBV5-6 and J is TRBJ1-1, with 9 bases fitting TRBD1. V was clipped by 3 bases and J by 4 bases; unmatched bases: 7. The CDR3 loop spans 15 amino acids. CDR1 and CDR2 from the germline V gene are SGHDT and YYEEEE. CDR3 loop: CASSSYRGLGTEAFF. The CDR3 DNA follows: TGTGCCAGCAGCTCATACAGGGGGCTGGGCACTGAAGCTTTCTTT.

The rearrangement links TRBV6-5 to TRBJ1-1, with 8 nucleotides matching TRBD1. Germline trimming cut 7 bases from V and 5 bases from J; bases unmatched to any gene: 9. Germline CDR1 is MNHEY and CDR2 is SVGAGI. The CDR3 consists of 14 residues. CDR3 in amino acids: CASTHLDRVTEAFF. The CDR3 DNA reads as TGTGCCAGCACCCACTTGGACAGGGTAACTGAAGCTTTCTTT.

This clone was recorded only once. The CDR3 sequence is CASSTGLAGPTDTQYF. The DNA of the CDR3 is TGTGCCAGTAGTACCGGACTAGCGGGGCCCACAGATACGCAGTATTTT. This sequence joins TRBV19 and TRBJ2-3; the match to TRBD2 covers 12 bases. Germline trimming cut 4 bases from V and 2 bases from J; bases unmatched to any gene: 4. The germline V gene encodes CDR1 LNHDA and CDR2 SQIVND (reference sequence). The CDR3 is made up of 16 amino acids.